This T cell receptor (beta chain) stems from a study of tumor-infiltrating lymphocytes in primary liver carcinoma. Losses at the gene ends were 3 bases for V and 7 bases for J; bases not matched to a gene: 15. This CDR3 spans 17 amino acids. CDR1 is LNHDA, CDR2 SQIVND, per germline (reference sequence). cDNA specific to TCR beta was made from approximately 500 ng of total RNA, with a constant-region primer employed for priming. It was through three nested multiplex PCR rounds of slightly modified ARM-PCR that TCR beta libraries arose. PCR rounds one and two used TRBV1-TRBV30 forward primers with a C-beta reverse primer for 10 cycles each. TCRdb reprocessed the multiplex PCR reads with MiXCR, giving one entry per CDR3 protein. Among 150,000 to 200,000 distinct CDR3 sequences listed, 70% to 90% were seen once. Co-extraction yielded RNA and DNA from 20-30 mg of unsorted bulk tissue.

The clonotype comes from a man in his forties with primary liver carcinoma and hepatitis B virus infection. Sequencing used tumor tissue from primary liver carcinoma. This chain joins TRBV19 and TRBJ2-1, with 7 bases that match TRBD2. The CDR3 nucleotides read TGTGCCAGTAGTATTGGGATGACTAGCTGGAGGAGGAATGAGCAGTTCTTC. Translation: CASSIGMTSWRRNEQFF.